Listed below are T cell receptor beta chains from one sample, sequenced in a study of glioma-infiltrating T cells after dendritic cell vaccination. Clones were read by immunoSEQ multiplex PCR, and TCRdb kept only the in-frame ones, dropping some. The table shows about 94,000 clones, with around 80% occurring only once. Sequencing used blood, obtained after dendritic cell vaccination. All receptors come from a human donor with glioblastoma. Both conserved end residues are trimmed from each CDR3. Expanded clones get a size class; other rows say once, few or many, or leave the size out.

length,size,V,CDR3
12,-,TRBV18,ASSRTSGGYEQY
14,-,TRBV5-1,ASSLTRTGASYEQY
9,-,TRBV30,AWGWGPEAF
14,-,TRBV7-6,ASSPLGSSSTGELF
12,-,TRBV7-8,ASLSPGIPYEQY
13,-,TRBV4-2,ASSQDIQGSHEQY
13,-,TRBV5-1,ASSLGSGGKDTQY
12,-,TRBV18,ASSSLDSLYGYT
12,few,TRBV5-1,ASSLPSGGSEQF
12,-,TRBV10-3,AISKRGPNYGYT
14,few,TRBV27,ASSLYGLGRSYGYT
11,-,TRBV11-2,ASSSDRTYGYT
12,once,TRBV5-1,ASSLITSSDTQY
11,-,TRBV6-5,ASSLEVGETQY
11,-,TRBV9,ASSALVNNEQF
13,-,TRBV5-1,ASSLGSGSSYEQY
15,-,TRBV2,ASGFRQGMVPNYGYT
11,-,TRBV5-1,ASSSLANNEQF
10,-,TRBV5-5,ASSLVGEVQY
11,-,TRBV2,ASSVLSPGELF
12,-,TRBV27,ASSLHRGGQPQH
11,-,TRBV5-1,ASSLRSDYEQY
12,-,TRBV5-1,ASSLERIPGEQY
13,-,TRBV28,ASSSHPGVNYGYT
10,few,TRBV19,ASSMGGGELF
11,once,TRBV9,ASSPEVQETQY
13,once,TRBV27,ASSLWGVPGETQY